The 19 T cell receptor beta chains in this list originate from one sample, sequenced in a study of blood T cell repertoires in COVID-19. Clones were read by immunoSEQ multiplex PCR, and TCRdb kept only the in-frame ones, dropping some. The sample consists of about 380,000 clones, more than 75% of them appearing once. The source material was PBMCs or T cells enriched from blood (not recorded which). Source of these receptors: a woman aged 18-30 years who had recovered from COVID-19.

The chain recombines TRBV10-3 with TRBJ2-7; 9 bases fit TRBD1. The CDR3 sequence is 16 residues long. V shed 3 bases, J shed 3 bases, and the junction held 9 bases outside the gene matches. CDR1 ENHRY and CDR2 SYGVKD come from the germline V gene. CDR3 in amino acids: CAISDRGQGDLYEQYF. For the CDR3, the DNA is TGTGCCATCAGTGACCGGGGACAGGGTGACCTCTACGAGCAGTACTTC.

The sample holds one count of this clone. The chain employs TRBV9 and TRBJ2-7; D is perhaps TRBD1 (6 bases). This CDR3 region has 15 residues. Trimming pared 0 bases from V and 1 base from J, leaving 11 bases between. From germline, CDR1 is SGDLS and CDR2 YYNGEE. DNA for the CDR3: TGTGCCAGCAGCGTAGAGACAGGTACTTCCTACGAGCAGTACTTC. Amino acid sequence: CASSVETGTSYEQYF.

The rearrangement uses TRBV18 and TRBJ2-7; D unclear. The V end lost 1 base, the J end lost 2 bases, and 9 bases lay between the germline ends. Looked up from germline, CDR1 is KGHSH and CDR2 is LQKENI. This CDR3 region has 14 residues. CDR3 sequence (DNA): TGTGCCAGCTCACCACGGCAGGCCGCCTACGAGCAGTACTTC. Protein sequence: CASSPRQAAYEQYF.

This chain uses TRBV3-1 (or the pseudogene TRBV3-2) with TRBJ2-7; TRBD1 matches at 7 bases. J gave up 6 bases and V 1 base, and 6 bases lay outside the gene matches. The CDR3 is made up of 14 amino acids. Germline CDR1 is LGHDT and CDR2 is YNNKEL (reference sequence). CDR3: CASSQVGGLAEQYF. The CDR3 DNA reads TGTGCCAGCAGCCAAGTAGGGGGCTTGGCCGAGCAGTACTTC.

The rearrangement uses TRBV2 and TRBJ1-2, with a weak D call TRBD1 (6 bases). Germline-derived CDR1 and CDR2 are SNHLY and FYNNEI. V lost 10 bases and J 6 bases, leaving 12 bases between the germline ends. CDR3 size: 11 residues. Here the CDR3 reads CANRTGHGYTF. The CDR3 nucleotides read TGTGCCAACAGAACAGGGCATGGCTACACCTTC. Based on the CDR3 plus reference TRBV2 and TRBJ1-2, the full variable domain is EPEVTQTPSHQVTQMGQEVILRCVPISNHLYFYWYRQILGQKVEFLVSFYNNEISEKSEIFDDQFSVERPDGSNFTLKIRSTKLEDSAMYFCANRTGHGYTFGSGTRLTVV.

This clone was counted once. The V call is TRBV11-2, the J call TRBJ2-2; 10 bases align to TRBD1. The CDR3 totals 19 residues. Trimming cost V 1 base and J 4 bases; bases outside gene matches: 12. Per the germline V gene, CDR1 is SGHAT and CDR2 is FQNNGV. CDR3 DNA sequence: TGTGCCAGCAGCTTAGGACGGTTACTGGACAGGGGGGGCACCGGGGAGCTGTTTTTT. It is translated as CASSLGRLLDRGGTGELFF.

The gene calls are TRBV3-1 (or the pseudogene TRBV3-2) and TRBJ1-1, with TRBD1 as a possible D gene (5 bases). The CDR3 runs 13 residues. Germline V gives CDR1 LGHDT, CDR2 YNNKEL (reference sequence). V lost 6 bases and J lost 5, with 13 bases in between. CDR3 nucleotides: TGTGCCAGCAGGGGGGGGGATCGAACTGAAGCTTTCTTT. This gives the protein CASRGGDRTEAFF.

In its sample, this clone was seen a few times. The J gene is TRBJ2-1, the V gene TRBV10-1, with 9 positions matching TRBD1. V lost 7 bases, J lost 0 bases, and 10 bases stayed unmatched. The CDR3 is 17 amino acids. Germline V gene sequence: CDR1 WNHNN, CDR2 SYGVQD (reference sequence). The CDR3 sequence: CASNPGTGISSYNEQFF. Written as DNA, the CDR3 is TGCGCCAGCAATCCCGGGACAGGGATTAGCTCCTACAATGAGCAGTTCTTC.

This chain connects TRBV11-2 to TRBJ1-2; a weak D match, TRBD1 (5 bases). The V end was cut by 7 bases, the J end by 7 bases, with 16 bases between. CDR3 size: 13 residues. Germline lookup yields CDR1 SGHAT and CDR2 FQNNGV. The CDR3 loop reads CASTSRDGGGYTF. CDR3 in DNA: TGTGCCAGCACCTCAAGGGACGGGGGTGGCTACACCTTC.

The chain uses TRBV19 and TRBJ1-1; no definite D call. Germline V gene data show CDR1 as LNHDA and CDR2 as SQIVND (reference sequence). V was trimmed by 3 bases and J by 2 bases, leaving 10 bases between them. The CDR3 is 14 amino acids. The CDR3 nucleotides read TGTGCCAGTAGTATCAGCGGAAGCAACACTGAAGCTTTCTTT. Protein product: CASSISGSNTEAFF.

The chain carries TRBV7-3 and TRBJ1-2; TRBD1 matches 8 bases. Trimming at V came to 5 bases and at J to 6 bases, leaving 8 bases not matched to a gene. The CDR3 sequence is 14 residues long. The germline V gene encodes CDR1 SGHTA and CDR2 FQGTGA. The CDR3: CASSPAGGSNGYTF. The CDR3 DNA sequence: TGTGCCAGCAGCCCCGCAGGGGGCTCTAATGGCTACACCTTC.

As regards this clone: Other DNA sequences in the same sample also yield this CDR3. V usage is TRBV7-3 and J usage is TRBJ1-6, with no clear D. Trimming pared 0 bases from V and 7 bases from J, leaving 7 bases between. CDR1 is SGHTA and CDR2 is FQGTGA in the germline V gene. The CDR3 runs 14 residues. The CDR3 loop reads CASSLTPGNSPLHF. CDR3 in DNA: TGTGCCAGCAGCTTAACCCCGGGGAATTCACCCCTCCACTTT.

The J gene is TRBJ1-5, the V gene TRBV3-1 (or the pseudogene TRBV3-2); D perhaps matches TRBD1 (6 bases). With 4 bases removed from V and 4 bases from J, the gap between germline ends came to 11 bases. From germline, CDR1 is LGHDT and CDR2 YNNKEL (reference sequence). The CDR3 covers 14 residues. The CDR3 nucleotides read TGTGCCAGCAGCCTCCAGGGGTCGAATCAGCCCCAGCATTTT. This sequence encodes CASSLQGSNQPQHF.

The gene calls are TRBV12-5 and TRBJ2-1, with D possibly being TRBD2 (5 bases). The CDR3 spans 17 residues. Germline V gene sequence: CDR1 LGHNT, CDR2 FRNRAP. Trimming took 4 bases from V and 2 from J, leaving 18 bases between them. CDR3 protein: CASGWPPADGTYNEQFF. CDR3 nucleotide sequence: TGTGCTAGTGGTTGGCCCCCAGCCGACGGGACCTACAATGAGCAGTTCTTC.

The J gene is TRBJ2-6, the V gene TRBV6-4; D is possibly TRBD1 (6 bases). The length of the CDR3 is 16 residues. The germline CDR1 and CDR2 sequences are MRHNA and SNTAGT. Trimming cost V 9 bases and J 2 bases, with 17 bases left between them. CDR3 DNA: TGTGCCAGGATCCGGGACAATGAAACTGGGGCCAACGTCCTGACTTTC. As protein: CARIRDNETGANVLTF.

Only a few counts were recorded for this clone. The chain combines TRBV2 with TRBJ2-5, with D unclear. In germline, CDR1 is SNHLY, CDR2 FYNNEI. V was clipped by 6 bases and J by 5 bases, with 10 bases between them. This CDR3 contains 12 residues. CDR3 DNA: TGTGCCAGCAGCGAAAGAGCGGAGACCCAGTACTTC. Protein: CASSERAETQYF.

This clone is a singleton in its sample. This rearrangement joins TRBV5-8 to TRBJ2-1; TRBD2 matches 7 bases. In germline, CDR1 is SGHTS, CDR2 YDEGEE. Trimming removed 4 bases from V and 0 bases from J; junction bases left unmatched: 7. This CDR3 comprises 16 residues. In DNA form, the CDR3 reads TGTGCCAGCAGCCCCAGGACTAGGAGCTCCTACAATGAGCAGTTCTTC. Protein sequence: CASSPRTRSSYNEQFF.

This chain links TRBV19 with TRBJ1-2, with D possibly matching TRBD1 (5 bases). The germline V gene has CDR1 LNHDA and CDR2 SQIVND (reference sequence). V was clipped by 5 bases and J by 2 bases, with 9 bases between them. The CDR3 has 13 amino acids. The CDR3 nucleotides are TGTGCCAGTAGTGATTCAGGGAACTATGGCTACACCTTC. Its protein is CASSDSGNYGYTF.

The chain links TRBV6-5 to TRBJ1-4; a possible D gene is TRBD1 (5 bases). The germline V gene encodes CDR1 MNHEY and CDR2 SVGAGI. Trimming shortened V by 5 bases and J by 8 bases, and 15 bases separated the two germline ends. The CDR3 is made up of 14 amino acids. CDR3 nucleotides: TGTGCCAGCAGTCCTCAGGGTAAAGGGGAAAAACTGTTTTTT. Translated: CASSPQGKGEKLFF.